The clone carrying this T cell receptor beta chain was seen more than once but under ten times. Its antigen is not identified. This sample was included in a study of beta chain features in type 1 diabetes. Study-wide results and caveats: The study found fewer insertions and more deletions at VDJ junctions in type 1 diabetes patients.

The CDR3 spans 14 residues. Trimming cost V 6 bases and J 4 bases, with 13 bases left between them. Germline V gives CDR1 SGHTA, CDR2 FQGNSA. The entirety of the isolated RNA underwent reverse transcription, so expressed TCRB transcripts were sequenced. TCRdb's table, derived via immunoSEQ multiplex PCR, lists solely in-frame clones and lacks some. The sample lists about 320,000 clones; 13% to 15% were seen once. The chain has TRBV7-2 and TRBJ1-3; D gene ambiguous. The clonotype originates from a man between 25 and 39 years old in good health. The sample taken for sequencing was central memory CD4+ T cells from blood. The CDR3 sequence: CASRGGNLGNTIYF. For the CDR3, the DNA is TGTGCCAGCAGAGGCGGGAATCTGGGAAACACCATATATTTT.